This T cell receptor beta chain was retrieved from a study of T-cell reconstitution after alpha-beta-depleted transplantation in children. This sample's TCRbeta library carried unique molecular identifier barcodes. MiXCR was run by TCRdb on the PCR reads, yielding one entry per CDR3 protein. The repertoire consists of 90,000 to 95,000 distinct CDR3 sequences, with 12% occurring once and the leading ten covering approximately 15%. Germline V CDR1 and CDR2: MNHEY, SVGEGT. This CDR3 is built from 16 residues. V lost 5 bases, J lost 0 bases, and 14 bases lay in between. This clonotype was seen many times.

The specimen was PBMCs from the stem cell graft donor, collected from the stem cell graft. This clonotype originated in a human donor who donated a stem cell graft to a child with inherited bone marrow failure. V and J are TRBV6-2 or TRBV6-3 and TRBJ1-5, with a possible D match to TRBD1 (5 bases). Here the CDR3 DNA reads TGTGCCAGCAGTCCCTTCGGGGGGAATAGCAATCAGCCCCAGCATTTT. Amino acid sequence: CASSPFGGNSNQPQHF.